Included here is one TCR beta chain sequence, with context. The data belong to a study of shared clonotypes between healthy human individuals. Germline lookup yields CDR1 MDHEN and CDR2 SYDVKM. V shed 2 bases and J shed 11 bases, with 10 bases lying between them. This CDR3 region has 12 residues. Bulk PBMC genomic DNA spanned ten immunoSEQ deep plates. Only in-frame clones appear in the TCRdb table, and some are missing; sequencing was by immunoSEQ multiplex PCR. This table holds some 510,000 clones, around 74% found once. The source of this sequence is a woman aged 40 to 49 in good health. Some clones in this sample may be carry-over from other donors' samples. Sequencing input: PBMCs. V gene TRBV28 combines with J gene TRBJ1-5; no clear D gene. CDR3 DNA sequence: TGTGCCAGCAGTTTACAGTCCGGGACCCAGCATTTT. This gives the protein CASSLQSGTQHF.